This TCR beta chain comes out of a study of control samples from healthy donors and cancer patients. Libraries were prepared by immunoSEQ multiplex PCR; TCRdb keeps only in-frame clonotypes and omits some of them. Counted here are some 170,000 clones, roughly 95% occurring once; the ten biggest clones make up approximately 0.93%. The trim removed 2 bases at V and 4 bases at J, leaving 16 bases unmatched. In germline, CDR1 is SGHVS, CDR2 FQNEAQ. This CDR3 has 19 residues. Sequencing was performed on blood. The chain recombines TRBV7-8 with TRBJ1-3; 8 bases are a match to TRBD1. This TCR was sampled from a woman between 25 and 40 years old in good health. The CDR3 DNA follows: TGTGCCAGCAGCTTAATTCGTCCCGGACAGGGTTATGCGGGAAACACCATATATTTT. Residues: CASSLIRPGQGYAGNTIYF.